This T cell receptor (beta chain) appears in the sequencing data of a study of identifying expanded T cells in peripheral blood. Overall study results and limits: Variance in clone template counts between roughly two-week samples significantly increased with total template count across all healthy donors. Over around two and four weeks, about 15 and 18 clones changed, versus approximately 1.1 between replicates.

Between the trimmed V and J ends, which lost 1 base and 0 bases, there was a span of 16 bases. Germline V gene lookup returns CDR1 SQVTM and CDR2 ANQGSEA. The CDR3 extends over 17 amino acids. As to this clone: What it recognizes is unknown.

The data were produced by immunoSEQ multiplex PCR, yet TCRdb's version contains in-frame clones alone and is incomplete. The profile shows about 100,000 clones, 80% to 90% of them singletons. No infections or other immune events were documented during collection. The clonotype comes from a person between 18 and 69 years old in good health. The chain couples TRBV29-1 to TRBJ2-4; D possibly uses TRBD1 or TRBD2 (5 bases each). Source material: blood. The CDR3 spells CSVEATGVGVAKNIQYF. CDR3 in DNA: TGCAGCGTTGAAGCCACGGGTGTGGGGGTAGCCAAAAACATTCAGTACTTC.